The 7 T cell receptor beta chains presented below share a single source sample, sequenced in a study of blood T cell repertoires in COVID-19 (TCRdb year 2020). Libraries were built with the immunoSEQ multiplex PCR assay. TCRdb's version of the immuneACCESS table is confined to in-frame rearrangements and falls short of the full clone set. An unresolved V gene accounts for under half of the shortfall where checked; the remainder is of unknown origin. Within this sample are a few hundred thousand clones, with around 85% of them counted one time only. The ten most abundant clones make up 4.5% to 6% of the sample. Sequencing was carried out using peripheral blood. The source is a man in his forties or fifties with active or convalescent COVID-19.

The rearrangement joins TRBV19 to TRBJ2-1; D is perhaps TRBD2 (5 bases). Trimming took 5 bases from V and 0 from J, leaving 11 bases between them. This CDR3 has 15 amino acids. From germline, CDR1 is LNHDA and CDR2 SQIVND (reference sequence). CDR3 residues: CASSFSASSYNEQFF. The CDR3 DNA sequence: TGTGCCAGTAGTTTTAGCGCTAGCTCCTACAATGAGCAGTTCTTC.

V is TRBV27 and J is TRBJ2-3, with D perhaps TRBD1 (6 bases). Germline loops: CDR1 MNHEY, CDR2 SMNVEV (reference sequence). The length of the CDR3 is 14 residues. Between the trimmed V and J ends, which lost 5 bases and 1 base, there was a span of 10 bases. CDR3 sequence: CASSVGQRTDTQYF. The CDR3 bases are TGTGCCAGCAGTGTAGGACAGCGCACAGATACGCAGTATTTT.

J is TRBJ2-2 and V is TRBV18; TRBD1 matches at 9 bases. The V segment lost 6 bases and the J segment 3 bases; nucleotides outside the gene matches: 8. Germline V CDR1 and CDR2: KGHSH, LQKENI. The CDR3 loop spans 16 amino acids. CDR3 amino acids: CASSPNRGLDTGELFF. The CDR3 DNA follows: TGTGCCAGCTCGCCCAACAGGGGGCTTGACACCGGGGAGCTGTTTTTT. The whole variable domain, remainder taken from reference TRBV18 and TRBJ2-2, is NAGVMQNPRHLVRRRGQEARLRCSPMKGHSHVYWYRQLPEEGLKFMVYLQKENIIDESGMPKERFSAEFPKEGPSILRIQQVVRGDSAAYFCASSPNRGLDTGELFFGEGSRLTVL.

This chain uses TRBV7-6 with TRBJ1-1, with 11 positions matching TRBD1. Germline V CDR1 and CDR2: SGHVS, FNYEAQ. V gave up 4 bases and J gave up 5 bases; unmatched junction bases: 6. The CDR3 is 15 amino acids. CDR3 nucleotides: TGTGCCAGCAGCTCTACCGGGACAGGGGGGACTGAAGCTTTCTTT. Its translation: CASSSTGTGGTEAFF.

This clone has more than one count but fewer than ten. The chain carries TRBV10-3 and TRBJ2-1; a weak D match, TRBD2 (6 bases). The CDR3 contains 17 residues. V was pared by 4 bases and J by 2 bases, with 18 bases between. The germline V gene encodes CDR1 ENHRY and CDR2 SYGVKD. The CDR3, as DNA: TGTGCCATCAGTGGCGATGAGTCGGGGGAAACCTACAATGAGCAGTTCTTC. Its translation: CAISGDESGETYNEQFF.

The V and J genes are TRBV6-5 and TRBJ1-2, with D possibly TRBD1 on 5 matching bases. V was cut by 3 bases and J by 8 bases, with 13 bases left in between. Germline loops: CDR1 MNHEY, CDR2 SVGAGI. The CDR3 length is 13 residues. CDR3 protein: CASSYRGGLGYTF. The CDR3 nucleotides read TGTGCCAGCAGTTATCGGGGGGGGTTAGGCTACACCTTC.

The V and J genes are TRBV10-3 and TRBJ2-1, with D unresolved. CDR1 is ENHRY, CDR2 SYGVKD, per germline. CDR3 length equals 11 residues. V lost 11 bases and J lost 6, with 11 bases in between. The DNA of the CDR3 is TGTGCCTCTAGAGGCCGCAATGAGCAGTTCTTC. This gives the protein CASRGRNEQFF.